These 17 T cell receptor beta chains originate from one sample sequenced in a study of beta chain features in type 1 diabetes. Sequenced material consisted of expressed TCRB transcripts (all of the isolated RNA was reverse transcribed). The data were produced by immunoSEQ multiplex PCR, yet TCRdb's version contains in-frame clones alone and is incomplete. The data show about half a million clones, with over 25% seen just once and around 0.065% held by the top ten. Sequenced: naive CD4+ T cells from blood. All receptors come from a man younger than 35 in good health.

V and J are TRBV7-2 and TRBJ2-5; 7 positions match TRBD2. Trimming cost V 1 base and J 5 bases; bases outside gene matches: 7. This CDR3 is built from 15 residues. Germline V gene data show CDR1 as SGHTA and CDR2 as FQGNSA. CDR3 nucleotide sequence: TGTGCCAGCAGCTTAGATAGGGGAGGGTGGGAGACCCAGTACTTC. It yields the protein CASSLDRGGWETQYF. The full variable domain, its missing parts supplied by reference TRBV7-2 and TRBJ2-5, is GAGVSQSPSNKVTEKGKDVELRCDPISGHTALYWYRQSLGQGLEFLIYFQGNSAPDKSGLPSDRFSAERTGGSVSTLTIQRTQQEDSAVYLCASSLDRGGWETQYFGPGTRLLVL.

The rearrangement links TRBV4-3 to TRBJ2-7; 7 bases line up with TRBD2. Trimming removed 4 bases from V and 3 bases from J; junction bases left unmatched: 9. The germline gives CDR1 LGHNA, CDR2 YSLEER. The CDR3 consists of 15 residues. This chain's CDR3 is CASSREGSSLYEQYF. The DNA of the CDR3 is TGCGCCAGCAGCCGGGAGGGGAGTTCCCTCTACGAGCAGTACTTC.

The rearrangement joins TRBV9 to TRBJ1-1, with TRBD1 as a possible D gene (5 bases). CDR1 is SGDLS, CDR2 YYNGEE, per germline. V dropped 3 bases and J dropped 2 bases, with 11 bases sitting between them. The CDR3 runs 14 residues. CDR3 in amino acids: CASSAGGPNTEAFF. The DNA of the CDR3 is TGTGCCAGCAGCGCTGGGGGTCCTAACACTGAAGCTTTCTTT.

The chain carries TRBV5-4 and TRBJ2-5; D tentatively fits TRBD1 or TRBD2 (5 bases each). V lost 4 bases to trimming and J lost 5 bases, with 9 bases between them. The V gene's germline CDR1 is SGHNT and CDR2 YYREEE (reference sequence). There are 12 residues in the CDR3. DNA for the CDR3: TGTGCCAGCAGCGCCTGGGGGGAGACCCAGTACTTC. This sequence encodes CASSAWGETQYF.

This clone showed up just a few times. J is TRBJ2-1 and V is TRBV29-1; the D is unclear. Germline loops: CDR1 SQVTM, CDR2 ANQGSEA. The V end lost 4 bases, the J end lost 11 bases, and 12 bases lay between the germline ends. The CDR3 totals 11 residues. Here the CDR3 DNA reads TGCAGCGTTGCTACTCCCTCGCAGCAGTTCTTC. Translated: CSVATPSQQFF.

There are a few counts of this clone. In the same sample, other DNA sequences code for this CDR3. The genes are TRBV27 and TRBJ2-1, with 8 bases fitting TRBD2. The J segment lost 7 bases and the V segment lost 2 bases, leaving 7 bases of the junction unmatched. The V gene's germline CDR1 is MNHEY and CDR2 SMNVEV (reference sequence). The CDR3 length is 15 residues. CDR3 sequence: CASSLLAGLRNEQFF. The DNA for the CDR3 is TGTGCCAGCAGTTTACTAGCGGGTTTAAGGAATGAGCAGTTCTTC.

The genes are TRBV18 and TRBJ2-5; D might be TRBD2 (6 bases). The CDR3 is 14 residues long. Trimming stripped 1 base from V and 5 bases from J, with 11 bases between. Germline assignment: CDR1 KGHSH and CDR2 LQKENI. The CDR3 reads CASSPRGVSETQYF. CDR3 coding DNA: TGTGCCAGCTCACCACGCGGGGTGTCGGAGACCCAGTACTTC. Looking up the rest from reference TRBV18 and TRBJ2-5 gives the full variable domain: NAGVMQNPRHLVRRRGQEARLRCSPMKGHSHVYWYRQLPEEGLKFMVYLQKENIIDESGMPKERFSAEFPKEGPSILRIQQVVRGDSAAYFCASSPRGVSETQYFGPGTRLLVL.

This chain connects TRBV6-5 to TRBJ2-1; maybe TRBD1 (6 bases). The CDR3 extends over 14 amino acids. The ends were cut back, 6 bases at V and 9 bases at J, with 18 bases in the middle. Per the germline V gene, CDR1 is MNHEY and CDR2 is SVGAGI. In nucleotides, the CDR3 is TGTGCCAGCAGGGATCGACAGGTAACGTCTGAGCAGTTCTTC. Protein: CASRDRQVTSEQFF.

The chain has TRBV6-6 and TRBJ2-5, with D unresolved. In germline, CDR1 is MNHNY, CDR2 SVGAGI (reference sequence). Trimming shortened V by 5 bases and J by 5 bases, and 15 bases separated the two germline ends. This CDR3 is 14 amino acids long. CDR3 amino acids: CASSRSEIWETQYF. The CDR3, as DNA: TGTGCCAGCAGTAGATCGGAGATTTGGGAGACCCAGTACTTC.

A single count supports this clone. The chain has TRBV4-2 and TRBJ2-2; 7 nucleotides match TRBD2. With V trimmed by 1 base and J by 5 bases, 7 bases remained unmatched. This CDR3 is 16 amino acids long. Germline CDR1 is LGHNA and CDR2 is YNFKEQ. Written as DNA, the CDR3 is TGTGCCAGCAGCCAAGCTAGGGGCGGGAGAACCGGGGAGCTGTTTTTT. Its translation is CASSQARGGRTGELFF.

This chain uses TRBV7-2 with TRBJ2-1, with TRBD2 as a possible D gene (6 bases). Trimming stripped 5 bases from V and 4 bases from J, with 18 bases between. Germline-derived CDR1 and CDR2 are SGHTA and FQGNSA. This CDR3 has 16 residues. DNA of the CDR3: TGTGCCAGCAGCCAATCCCGACTAGATAAATACAATGAGCAGTTCTTC. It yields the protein CASSQSRLDKYNEQFF.

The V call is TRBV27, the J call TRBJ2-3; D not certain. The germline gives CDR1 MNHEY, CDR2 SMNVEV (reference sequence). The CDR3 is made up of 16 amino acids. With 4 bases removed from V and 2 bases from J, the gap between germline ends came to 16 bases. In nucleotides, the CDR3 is TGTGCCAGCAGTTATGACCCCACCAGATCCACAGATACGCAGTATTTT. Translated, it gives CASSYDPTRSTDTQYF.

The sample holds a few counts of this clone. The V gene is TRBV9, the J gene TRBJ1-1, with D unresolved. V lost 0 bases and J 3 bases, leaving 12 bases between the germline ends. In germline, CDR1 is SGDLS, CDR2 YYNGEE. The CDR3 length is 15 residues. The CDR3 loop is CASSVAGDVDTEAFF. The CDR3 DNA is TGTGCCAGCAGCGTAGCTGGTGACGTGGACACTGAAGCTTTCTTT.

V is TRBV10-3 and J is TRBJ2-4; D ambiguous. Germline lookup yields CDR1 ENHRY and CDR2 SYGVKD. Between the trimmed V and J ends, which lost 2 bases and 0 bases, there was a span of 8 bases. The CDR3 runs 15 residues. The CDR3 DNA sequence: TGTGCCATCAGTGAGGAGTACCAAGCCAAAAACATTCAGTACTTC. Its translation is CAISEEYQAKNIQYF.

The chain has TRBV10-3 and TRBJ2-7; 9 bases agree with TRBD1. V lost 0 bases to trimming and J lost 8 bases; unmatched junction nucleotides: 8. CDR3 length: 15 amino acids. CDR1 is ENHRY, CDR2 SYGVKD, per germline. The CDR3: CAISESRTGEGKQYF. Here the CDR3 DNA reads TGTGCCATCAGTGAGTCACGGACAGGGGAAGGCAAGCAGTACTTC.

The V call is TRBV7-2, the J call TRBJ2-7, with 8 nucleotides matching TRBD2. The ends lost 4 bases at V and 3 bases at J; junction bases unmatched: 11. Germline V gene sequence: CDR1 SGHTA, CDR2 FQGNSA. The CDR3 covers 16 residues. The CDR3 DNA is TGTGCCAGCAGCTCCCGGATGGCGAGCGGGAGCTACGAGCAGTACTTC. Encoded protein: CASSSRMASGSYEQYF. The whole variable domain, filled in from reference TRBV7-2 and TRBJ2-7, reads GAGVSQSPSNKVTEKGKDVELRCDPISGHTALYWYRQSLGQGLEFLIYFQGNSAPDKSGLPSDRFSAERTGGSVSTLTIQRTQQEDSAVYLCASSSRMASGSYEQYFGPGTRLTVT.

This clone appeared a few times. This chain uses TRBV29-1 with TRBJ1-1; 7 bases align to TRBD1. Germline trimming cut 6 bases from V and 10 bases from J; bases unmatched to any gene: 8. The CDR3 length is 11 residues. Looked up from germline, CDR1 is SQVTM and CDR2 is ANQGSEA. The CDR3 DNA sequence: TGCAGCGTCCCAGGGGGGGACCCAGCTTTCTTT. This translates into CSVPGGDPAFF.